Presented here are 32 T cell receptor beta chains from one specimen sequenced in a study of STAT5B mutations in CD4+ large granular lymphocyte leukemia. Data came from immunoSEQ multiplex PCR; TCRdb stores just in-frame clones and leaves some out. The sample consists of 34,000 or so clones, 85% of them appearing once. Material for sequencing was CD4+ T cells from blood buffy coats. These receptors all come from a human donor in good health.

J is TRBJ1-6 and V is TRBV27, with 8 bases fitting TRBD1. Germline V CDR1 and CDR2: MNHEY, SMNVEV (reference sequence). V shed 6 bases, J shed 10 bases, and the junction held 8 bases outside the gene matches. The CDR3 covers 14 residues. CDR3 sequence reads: CASSRGQGGSPLHF. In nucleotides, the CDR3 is TGTGCCAGCAGCCGCGGACAGGGAGGCTCACCCCTCCACTTT.

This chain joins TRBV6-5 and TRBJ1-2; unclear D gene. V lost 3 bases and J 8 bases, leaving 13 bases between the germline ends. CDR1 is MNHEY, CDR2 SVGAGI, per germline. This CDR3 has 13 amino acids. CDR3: CASSYTPAGGYTF. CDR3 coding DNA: TGTGCCAGCAGTTATACTCCGGCGGGGGGCTACACCTTC.

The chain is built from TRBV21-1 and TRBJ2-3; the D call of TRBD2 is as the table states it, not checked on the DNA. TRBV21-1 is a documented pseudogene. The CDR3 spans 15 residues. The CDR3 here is CASSGRGRSSDTQYF. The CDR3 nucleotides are TGTGCCAGCAGCGGCCGGGGTCGCAGCTCAGATACGCAGTATTTT.

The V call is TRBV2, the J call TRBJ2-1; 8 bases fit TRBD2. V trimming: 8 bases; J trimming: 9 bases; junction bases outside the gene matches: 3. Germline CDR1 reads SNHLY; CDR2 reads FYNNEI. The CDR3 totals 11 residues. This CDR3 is CASGGLVEQFF. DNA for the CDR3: TGTGCCAGCGGGGGACTAGTTGAGCAGTTCTTC.

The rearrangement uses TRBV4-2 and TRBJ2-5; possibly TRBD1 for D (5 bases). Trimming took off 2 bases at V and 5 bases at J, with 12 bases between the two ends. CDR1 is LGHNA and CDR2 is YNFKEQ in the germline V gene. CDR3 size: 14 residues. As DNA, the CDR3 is TGTGCCAGCAGCCAAACCCAGGGCCTTGAGACCCAGTACTTC. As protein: CASSQTQGLETQYF.

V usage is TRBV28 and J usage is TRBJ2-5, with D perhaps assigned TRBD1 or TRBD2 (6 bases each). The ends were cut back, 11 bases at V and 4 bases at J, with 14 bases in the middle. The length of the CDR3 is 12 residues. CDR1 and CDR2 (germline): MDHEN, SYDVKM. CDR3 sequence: CAPLGGRETQYF. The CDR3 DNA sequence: TGTGCCCCTCTGGGGGGCCGAGAGACCCAGTACTTC.

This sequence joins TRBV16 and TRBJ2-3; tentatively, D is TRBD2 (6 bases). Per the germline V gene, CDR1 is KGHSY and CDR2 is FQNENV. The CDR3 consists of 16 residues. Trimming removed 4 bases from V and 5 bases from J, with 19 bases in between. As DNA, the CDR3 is TGTGCCAGCAGCCCAACAGGTCTATCGGGGGTAGATACGCAGTATTTT. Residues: CASSPTGLSGVDTQYF.

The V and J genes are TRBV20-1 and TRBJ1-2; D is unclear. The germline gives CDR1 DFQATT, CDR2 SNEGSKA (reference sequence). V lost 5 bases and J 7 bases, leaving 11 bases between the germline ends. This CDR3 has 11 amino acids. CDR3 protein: CSAGGLAGYTF. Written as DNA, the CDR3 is TGCAGTGCTGGCGGGCTTGCTGGCTACACCTTC.

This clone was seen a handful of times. The CDR3 loop reads CASSPTVNQPQHF. The CDR3 nucleotides read TGTGCCAGCAGCCCCACGGTCAATCAGCCCCAGCATTTT. This chain uses TRBV6-5 with TRBJ1-5; the D is unclear. The CDR3 sequence is 13 residues long. V was trimmed by 6 bases and J by 3 bases, leaving 9 bases between them. In germline, CDR1 is MNHEY, CDR2 SVGAGI.

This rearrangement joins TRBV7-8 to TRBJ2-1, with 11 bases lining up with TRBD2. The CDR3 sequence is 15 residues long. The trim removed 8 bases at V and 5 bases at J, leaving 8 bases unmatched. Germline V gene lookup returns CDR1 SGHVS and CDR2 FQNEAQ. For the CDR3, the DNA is TGTGCCAGCCGGGCGGGACTAGCGGACCACAATGAGCAGTTCTTC. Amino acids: CASRAGLADHNEQFF.

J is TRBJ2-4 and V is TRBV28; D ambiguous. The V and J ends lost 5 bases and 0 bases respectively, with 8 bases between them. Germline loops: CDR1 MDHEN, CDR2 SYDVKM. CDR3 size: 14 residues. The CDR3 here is CASSLSLAKNIQYF. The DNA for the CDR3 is TGTGCCAGCAGTCTCTCGCTAGCCAAAAACATTCAGTACTTC.

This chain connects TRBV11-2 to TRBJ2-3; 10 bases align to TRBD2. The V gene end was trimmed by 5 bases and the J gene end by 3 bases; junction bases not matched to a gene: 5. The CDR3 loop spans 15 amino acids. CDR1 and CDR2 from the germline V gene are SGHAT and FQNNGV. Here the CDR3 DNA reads TGTGCCAGCAGCGCCCTTAGCGGGAGGACAGATACGCAGTATTTT. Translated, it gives CASSALSGRTDTQYF.

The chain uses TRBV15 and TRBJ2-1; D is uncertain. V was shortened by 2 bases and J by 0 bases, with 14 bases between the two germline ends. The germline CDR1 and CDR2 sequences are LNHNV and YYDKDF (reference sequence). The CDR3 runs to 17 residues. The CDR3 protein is CATSRSSATSSYNEQFF. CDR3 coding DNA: TGTGCCACCAGCAGATCGAGTGCCACGAGCTCCTACAATGAGCAGTTCTTC.

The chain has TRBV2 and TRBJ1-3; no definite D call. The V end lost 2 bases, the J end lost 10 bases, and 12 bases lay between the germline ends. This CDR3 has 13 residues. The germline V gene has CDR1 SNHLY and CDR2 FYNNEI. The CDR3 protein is CASSEYRRGTIYF. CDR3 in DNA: TGTGCCAGCAGTGAATACCGAAGAGGGACCATATATTTT.

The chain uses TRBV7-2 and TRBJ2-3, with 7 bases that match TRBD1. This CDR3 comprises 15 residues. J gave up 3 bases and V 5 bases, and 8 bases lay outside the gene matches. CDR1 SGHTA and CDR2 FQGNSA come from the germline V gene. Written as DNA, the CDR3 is TGTGCCAGCAGCCCACAGACAGGGCGGACAGATACGCAGTATTTT. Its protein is CASSPQTGRTDTQYF.

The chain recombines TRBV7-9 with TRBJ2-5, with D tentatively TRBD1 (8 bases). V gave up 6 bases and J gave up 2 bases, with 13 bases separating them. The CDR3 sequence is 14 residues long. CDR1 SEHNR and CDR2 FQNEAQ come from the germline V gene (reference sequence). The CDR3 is CASRGGDRQETQYF. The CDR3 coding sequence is TGTGCCAGCAGGGGGGGGGACAGGCAAGAGACCCAGTACTTC.

CDR3 loop: CASRALGTPRGEAFF. For the CDR3, the DNA is TGTGCCAGCAGAGCCCTCGGGACGCCGCGTGGAGAAGCTTTCTTT. The rearrangement links TRBV6-5 to TRBJ1-1, with D tentatively TRBD1 (5 bases). The germline V and J ends were trimmed by 6 bases and 8 bases, with 22 bases remaining between them. The CDR3 is 15 residues long. Germline V gene data show CDR1 as MNHEY and CDR2 as SVGAGI.

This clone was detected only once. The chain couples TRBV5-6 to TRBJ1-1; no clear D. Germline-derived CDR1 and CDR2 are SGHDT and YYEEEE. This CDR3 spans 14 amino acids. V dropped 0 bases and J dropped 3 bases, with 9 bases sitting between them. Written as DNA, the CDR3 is TGTGCCAGCAGCTTGGCCAGGAGTTACACTGAAGCTTTCTTT. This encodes CASSLARSYTEAFF.

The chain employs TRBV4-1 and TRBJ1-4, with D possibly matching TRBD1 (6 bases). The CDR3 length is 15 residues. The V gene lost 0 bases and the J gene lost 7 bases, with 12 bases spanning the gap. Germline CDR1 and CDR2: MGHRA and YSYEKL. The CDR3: CASSQDAGAGEKLFF. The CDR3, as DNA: TGCGCCAGCAGCCAAGATGCGGGGGCGGGTGAAAAACTGTTTTTT.

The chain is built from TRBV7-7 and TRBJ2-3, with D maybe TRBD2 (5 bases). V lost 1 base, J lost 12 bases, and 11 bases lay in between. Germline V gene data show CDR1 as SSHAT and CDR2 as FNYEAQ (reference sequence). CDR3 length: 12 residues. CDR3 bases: TGTGCCAGCAGCTTAGACGGAGGAGCACAGTATTTT. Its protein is CASSLDGGAQYF.

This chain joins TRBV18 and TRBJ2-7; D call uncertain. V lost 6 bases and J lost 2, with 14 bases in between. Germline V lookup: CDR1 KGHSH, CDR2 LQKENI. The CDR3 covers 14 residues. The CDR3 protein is CASSADIHPYEQYF. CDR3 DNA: TGTGCCAGCTCTGCTGACATCCATCCCTACGAGCAGTACTTC. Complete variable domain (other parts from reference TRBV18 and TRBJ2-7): NAGVMQNPRHLVRRRGQEARLRCSPMKGHSHVYWYRQLPEEGLKFMVYLQKENIIDESGMPKERFSAEFPKEGPSILRIQQVVRGDSAAYFCASSADIHPYEQYFGPGTRLTVT.

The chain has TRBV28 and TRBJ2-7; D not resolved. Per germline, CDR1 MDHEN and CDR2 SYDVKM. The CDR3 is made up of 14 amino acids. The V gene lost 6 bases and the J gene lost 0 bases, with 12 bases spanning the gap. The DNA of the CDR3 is TGTGCCAGCAGCCCCGGCGGAACCTCCTACGAGCAGTACTTC. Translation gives CASSPGGTSYEQYF.

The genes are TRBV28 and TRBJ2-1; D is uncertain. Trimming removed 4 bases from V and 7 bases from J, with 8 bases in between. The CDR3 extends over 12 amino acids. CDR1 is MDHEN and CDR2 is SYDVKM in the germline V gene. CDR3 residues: CASSSSGNEQFF. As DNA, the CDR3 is TGTGCCAGCAGTTCGTCCGGGAATGAGCAGTTCTTC.

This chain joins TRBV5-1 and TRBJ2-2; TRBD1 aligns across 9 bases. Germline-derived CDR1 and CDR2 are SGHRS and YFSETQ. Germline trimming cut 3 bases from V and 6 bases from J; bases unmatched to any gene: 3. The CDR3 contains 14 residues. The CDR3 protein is CASSSDRGSGELFF. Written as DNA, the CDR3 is TGCGCCAGCAGCTCGGACAGGGGATCCGGGGAGCTGTTTTTT.

Here the CDR3 reads CASSVVGDRASGNTIYF. In DNA form, the CDR3 reads TGTGCCAGCAGCGTAGTTGGGGACAGGGCCTCTGGAAACACCATATATTTT. This sequence joins TRBV9 and TRBJ1-3; the match to TRBD1 covers 9 bases. The junction had 4 bases not matched to a gene; V was cut back by 0 bases and J by 0 bases. CDR1 is SGDLS, CDR2 YYNGEE, per germline. This CDR3 is 17 amino acids long.

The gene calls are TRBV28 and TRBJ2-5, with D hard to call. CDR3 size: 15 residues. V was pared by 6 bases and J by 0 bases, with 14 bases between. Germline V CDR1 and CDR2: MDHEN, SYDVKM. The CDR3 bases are TGTGCCAGCAGACCCGTAGCCCACTACCAAGAGACCCAGTACTTC. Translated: CASRPVAHYQETQYF.

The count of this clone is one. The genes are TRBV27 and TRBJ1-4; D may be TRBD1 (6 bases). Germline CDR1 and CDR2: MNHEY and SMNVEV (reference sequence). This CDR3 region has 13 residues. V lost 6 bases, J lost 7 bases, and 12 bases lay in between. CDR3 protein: CASRLQGTEKLFF. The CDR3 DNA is TGTGCCAGCAGGCTACAGGGAACTGAAAAACTGTTTTTT.

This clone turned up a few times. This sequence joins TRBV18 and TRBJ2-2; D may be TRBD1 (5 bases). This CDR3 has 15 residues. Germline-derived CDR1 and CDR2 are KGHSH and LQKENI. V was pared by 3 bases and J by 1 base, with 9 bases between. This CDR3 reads CASSPLTGNTGELFF. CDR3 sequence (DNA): TGTGCCAGCTCACCCCTCACAGGGAACACCGGGGAGCTGTTTTTT. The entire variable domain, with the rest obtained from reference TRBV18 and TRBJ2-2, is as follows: NAGVMQNPRHLVRRRGQEARLRCSPMKGHSHVYWYRQLPEEGLKFMVYLQKENIIDESGMPKERFSAEFPKEGPSILRIQQVVRGDSAAYFCASSPLTGNTGELFFGEGSRLTVL.

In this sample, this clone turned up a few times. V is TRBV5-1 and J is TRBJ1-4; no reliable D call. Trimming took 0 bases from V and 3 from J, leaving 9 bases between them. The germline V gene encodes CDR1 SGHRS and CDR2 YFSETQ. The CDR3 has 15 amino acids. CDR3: CASSLGGSANEKLFF. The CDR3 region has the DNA TGCGCCAGCAGCTTGGGTGGGAGTGCTAATGAAAAACTGTTTTTT.

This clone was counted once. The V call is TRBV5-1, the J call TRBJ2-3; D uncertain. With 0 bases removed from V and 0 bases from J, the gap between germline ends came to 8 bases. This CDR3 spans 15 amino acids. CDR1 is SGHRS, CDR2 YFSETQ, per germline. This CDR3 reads CASSLEVWSTDTQYF. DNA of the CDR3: TGCGCCAGCAGCTTGGAGGTGTGGAGCACAGATACGCAGTATTTT.

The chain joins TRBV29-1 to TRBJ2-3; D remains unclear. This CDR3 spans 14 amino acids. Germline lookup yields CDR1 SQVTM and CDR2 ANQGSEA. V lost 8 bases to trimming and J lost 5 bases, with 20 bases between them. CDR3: CSSSRGEVGDTQYF. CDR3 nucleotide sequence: TGCAGCTCTTCTAGAGGAGAGGTCGGAGATACGCAGTATTTT.

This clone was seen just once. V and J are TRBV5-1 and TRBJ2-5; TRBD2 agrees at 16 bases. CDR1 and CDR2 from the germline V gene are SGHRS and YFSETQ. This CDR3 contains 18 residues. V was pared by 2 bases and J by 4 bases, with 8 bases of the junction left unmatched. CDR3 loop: CASSFGGGLAGGGETQYF. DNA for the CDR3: TGCGCCAGCAGCTTCGGAGGGGGACTAGCGGGAGGGGGAGAGACCCAGTACTTC.